This is a list of T cell receptor beta chains from one sample in a study of OX40 agonist ivuxolimab in advanced cancers. This table comes from immunoSEQ multiplex PCR, and its TCRdb copy is limited to in-frame clones, with some not included. The table has about 77,000 clones, 81% seen once. The sequenced sample was CD4+ or CD8+ T cells sorted from blood, obtained in a trial of the OX40 agonist ivuxolimab. The receptors come from an adult with an advanced solid tumor such as melanoma, head and neck, liver or kidney cancer. Both conserved end residues are part of each CDR3. D genes are given only for firm matches. Rows may omit the clone size; those that give it use once, few, many or a size class.

v_call	clone_size	j_call	d_call	cdr3_nt	cdr3_aa
TRBV6-1	NA	TRBJ2-5	NA	TGTGCCAGCAGTGGGCTACAGGGCGGGCAAGAGACCCAGTACTTC	CASSGLQGGQETQYF
TRBV28	few	TRBJ1-2	NA	TGTGCCAGCAGTTTTGGTAACTATGGCTACACCTTC	CASSFGNYGYTF
TRBV4-1	medium-sized	TRBJ1-1	NA	TGCGCCAGCAGCCAAGGGACTCTGAACACTGAAGCTTTCTTT	CASSQGTLNTEAFF
TRBV2	NA	TRBJ2-3	TRBD2	TGTGCCAGCAGTGAAATGTTAGCGGGGGCAGATACGCAGTATTTT	CASSEMLAGADTQYF
TRBV5-1	NA	TRBJ2-1	NA	TGCGCCAGCAGCTCAAATAGGGGCTCCTACAATGAGCAGTTCTTC	CASSSNRGSYNEQFF
TRBV4-2	NA	TRBJ2-3	NA	TGTGCCAGCAGCCAAGATCAGGGTACCACAGATACGCAGTATTTT	CASSQDQGTTDTQYF
TRBV4-1	NA	TRBJ1-6	NA	TGCGCCAGCAGCCAAGATAGATCGGGCCCTCTCCACTTT	CASSQDRSGPLHF
TRBV19	NA	TRBJ1-4	TRBD1	TGTGCCAGTAGTATCGGGACAGGGGAGGAAAAACTGTTTTTT	CASSIGTGEEKLFF
TRBV2	NA	TRBJ1-4	TRBD1	TGTGCCAGCAGTGAAGGGGGACAGAATGAAAAACTGTTTTTT	CASSEGGQNEKLFF
TRBV5-1	NA	TRBJ2-5	NA	TGCGCCAGCAGCGGCGGGACTCAAGGTGGGACCCAGTACTTC	CASSGGTQGGTQYF
TRBV5-1	NA	TRBJ2-1	NA	TGCGCCAGCAGCTTGTACGGGCCCGCACTTGAGCAGTTCTTC	CASSLYGPALEQFF
TRBV6-5	NA	TRBJ2-7	NA	TGTGCCAGCAGTTACTCGCTTGGGACCTACGAGCAGTACTTC	CASSYSLGTYEQYF
TRBV4-1	once	TRBJ2-1	TRBD1	TGCGCCAGCAGCCACTCACGTAGTCTTGGGACAGGGGTTAGGAATGAGCAGTTCTTC	CASSHSRSLGTGVRNEQFF
TRBV4-3	NA	TRBJ2-3	NA	TGCGCCAGCAGCCAAGGTGGCGGCGGTTGGGGAACGCAGTATTTT	CASSQGGGGWGTQYF
TRBV4-2	NA	TRBJ1-2	NA	TGTGCCAGCAGCCCAGACTGGGAACCCCTCGGCTACACCTTC	CASSPDWEPLGYTF
TRBV9	NA	TRBJ1-2	NA	TGTGCCAGCAGCGTAGCTCCGACAGTAAGCAACTATGGCTACACCTTC	CASSVAPTVSNYGYTF
TRBV10-3	NA	TRBJ2-1	TRBD2	TGTGCCATCAGATCTGGTAGTAGCGGGAGCAGTATCAATGAGCAGTTCTTC	CAIRSGSSGSSINEQFF
TRBV7-2	NA	TRBJ2-3	NA	TGTGCCAGCAGCTTCGACGGTGGTCGGTCAGATACGCAGTATTTT	CASSFDGGRSDTQYF
TRBV7-9	NA	TRBJ2-2	NA	TGTGCCAGCAGCCCCCCAGTTGGGGGCGGGGAGCTGTTTTTT	CASSPPVGGGELFF
TRBV5-5	NA	TRBJ1-1	NA	TGTGCCAGCAGCTTGGTGGGGGTCGGTAGCACTGAAGCTTTCTTT	CASSLVGVGSTEAFF
TRBV6-1	NA	TRBJ1-1	NA	TGTGCCAGCACGCGGGCGCAGGGTTTCTTTCGGGCTTTCTTT	CASTRAQGFFRAFF
TRBV6-4	once	TRBJ1-1	TRBD1	TGTGCCAGCAGTGGCACCAGACAGGGTACGGCTTTCTTT	CASSGTRQGTAFF
TRBV4-2	NA	TRBJ1-2	NA	TGTGCCAGCAGCCAAGATTTGCGGGGGGAAGGCTACACCTTC	CASSQDLRGEGYTF
TRBV10-3	NA	TRBJ2-5	TRBD2	TGTGCCATCAGTGGGGGACTAGCGGGAGGGGCGACCCAGTACTTC	CAISGGLAGGATQYF
TRBV7-9	NA	TRBJ2-1	NA	TGTGCCACCCCCGGTAGTTCCTACAATGAGCAGTTCTTC	CATPGSSYNEQFF
TRBV11-2	NA	TRBJ2-7	TRBD1	TGTGCCAGCAGCTTCGGGACAGGGGGAGAGCAGTACTTC	CASSFGTGGEQYF
TRBV25-1	NA	TRBJ2-7	NA	TGTGCCAGCAGTGAATCCTACCAGTCCGAGCAGTACTTC	CASSESYQSEQYF
TRBV21-1	NA	TRBJ2-1	NA	TGTGCCAGCAGCAAAGGAGGAAATGAGCAGTTCTTC	CASSKGGNEQFF